The sample holds one count of the clone carrying this T cell receptor beta chain. The entry originates in a study of T cell changes during pregnancy in multiple sclerosis. The protocol was immunoSEQ multiplex PCR, while the TCRdb copy is restricted to in-frame clones and leaves out a portion. The table shows 55,000 to 80,000 clones, with under 95% occurring only once. The V end was cut by 7 bases, the J end by 5 bases, with 11 bases between. In germline, CDR1 is LGHNT, CDR2 FRNRAP. CDR3 length equals 12 residues. This receptor was obtained from a female donor with multiple sclerosis, enrolled in a pregnancy study. V is TRBV12-5 and J is TRBJ1-2, with D hard to call. Sequenced here: CD8+ T cells from peripheral blood mononuclear cells, sampled in the second trimester of pregnancy. The CDR3 region is CASALYPYGYTF. In DNA form, the CDR3 reads TGTGCTAGTGCCCTCTACCCGTATGGCTACACCTTC.